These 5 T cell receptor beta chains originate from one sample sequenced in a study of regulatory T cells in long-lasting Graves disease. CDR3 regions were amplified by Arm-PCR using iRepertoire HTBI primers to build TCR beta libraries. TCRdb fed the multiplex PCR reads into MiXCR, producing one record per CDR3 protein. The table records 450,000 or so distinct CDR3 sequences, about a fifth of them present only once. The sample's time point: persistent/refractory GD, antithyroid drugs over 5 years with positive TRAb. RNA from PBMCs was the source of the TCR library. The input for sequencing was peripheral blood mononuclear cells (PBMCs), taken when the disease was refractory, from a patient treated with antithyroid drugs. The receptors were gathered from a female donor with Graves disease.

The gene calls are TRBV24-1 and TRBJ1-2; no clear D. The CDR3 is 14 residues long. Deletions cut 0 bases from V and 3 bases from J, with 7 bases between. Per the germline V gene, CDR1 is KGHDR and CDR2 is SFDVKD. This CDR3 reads CATSDLLRDYGYTF. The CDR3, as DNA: TGTGCCACCAGTGATTTGCTCCGTGACTATGGCTACACCTTC.

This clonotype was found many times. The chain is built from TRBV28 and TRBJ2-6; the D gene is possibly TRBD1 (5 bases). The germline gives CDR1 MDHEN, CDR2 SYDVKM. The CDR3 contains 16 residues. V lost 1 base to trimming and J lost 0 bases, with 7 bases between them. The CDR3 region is CASSLSGYSGANVLTF. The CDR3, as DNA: TGTGCCAGCAGTTTATCAGGGTACTCTGGGGCCAACGTCCTGACTTTC.

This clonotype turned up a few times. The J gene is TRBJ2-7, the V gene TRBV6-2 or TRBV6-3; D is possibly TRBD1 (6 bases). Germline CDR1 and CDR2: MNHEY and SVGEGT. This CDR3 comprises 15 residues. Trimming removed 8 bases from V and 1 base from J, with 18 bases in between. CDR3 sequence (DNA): TGTGCCAGCTCTATTGTCCCGGGGACATCCTACGAGCAGTACTTC. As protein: CASSIVPGTSYEQYF.

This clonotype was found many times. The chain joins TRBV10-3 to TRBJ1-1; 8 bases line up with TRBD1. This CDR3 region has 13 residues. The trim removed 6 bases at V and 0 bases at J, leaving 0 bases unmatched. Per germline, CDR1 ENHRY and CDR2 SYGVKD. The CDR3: CAIRTGVNTEAFF. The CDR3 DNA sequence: TGTGCCATCAGGACAGGGGTGAACACTGAAGCTTTCTTT.

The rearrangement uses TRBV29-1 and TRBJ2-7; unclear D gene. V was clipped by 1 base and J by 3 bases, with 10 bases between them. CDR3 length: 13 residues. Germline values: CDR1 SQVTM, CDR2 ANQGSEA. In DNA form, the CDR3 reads TGCAGCGTTGAAGTCCCCGGGTTCTACGAGCAGTACTTC. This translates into CSVEVPGFYEQYF.